Below are 20 T cell receptor beta chains sequenced from a single sample in a study of shared clonotypes between healthy human individuals. Sequencing was performed with immunoSEQ multiplex PCR; in TCRdb, only in-frame clones are kept and a portion is missing. The table records about 2 million clones, approximately 95% of them present only once. The sequenced sample consisted of naive CD4+ T cells sorted from blood. Subset: CD45RA+ positively selected. These receptors were taken from a man aged 18 to 29 in good health.

This chain uses TRBV5-4 with TRBJ2-5; D ambiguous. The CDR3 spans 15 residues. The V gene's germline CDR1 is SGHNT and CDR2 YYREEE (reference sequence). Trimming cost V 4 bases and J 2 bases, with 15 bases left between them. CDR3 in amino acids: CASSLAGWKQETQYF. The DNA for the CDR3 is TGTGCCAGCAGCCTGGCCGGGTGGAAACAAGAGACCCAGTACTTC.

As regards this clone: This sample also contains other DNA sequences that code for the same CDR3. The rearrangement links TRBV30 to TRBJ2-1, with D hard to call. Germline CDR1 is GTSNPN and CDR2 is SVGIG (reference sequence). The V end was cut by 1 base, the J end by 4 bases, with 5 bases between. This CDR3 is 12 amino acids long. Here the CDR3 reads CAWSGQYNEQFF. The CDR3 DNA sequence: TGTGCCTGGAGTGGCCAATACAATGAGCAGTTCTTC.

The V call is TRBV10-1, the J call TRBJ1-1; TRBD1 might be the D (6 bases). Germline V gives CDR1 WNHNN, CDR2 SYGVQD (reference sequence). CDR3 size: 9 residues. Deletions cut 10 bases from V and 11 bases from J, with 11 bases between. The chain's CDR3 is CAKRGQAFF. DNA of the CDR3: TGCGCCAAACGGGGGCAGGCTTTCTTT.

The J gene is TRBJ1-5, the V gene TRBV6-6; D is undetermined. V dropped 2 bases and J dropped 1 base, with 9 bases sitting between them. This CDR3 is 15 amino acids long. Germline V gives CDR1 MNHNY, CDR2 SVGAGI (reference sequence). CDR3 residues: CASSYEGVSNQPQHF. CDR3 bases: TGTGCCAGCAGTTACGAGGGTGTGAGCAATCAGCCCCAGCATTTT.

This clone was seen once. This rearrangement joins TRBV4-1 to TRBJ2-7; 11 bases map to TRBD2. Looked up from germline, CDR1 is MGHRA and CDR2 is YSYEKL. CDR3 length: 16 amino acids. J lost 3 bases, V lost 1 base, and 5 bases had no gene match. The CDR3 bases are TGCGCCAGCAGCCAAGTCGCTGGGACTAGCGGCTACGAGCAGTACTTC. Encoded protein: CASSQVAGTSGYEQYF.

The rearrangement links TRBV4-1 to TRBJ2-7; 12 nucleotides match TRBD1. V lost 3 bases, J lost 7 bases, and 7 bases stayed unmatched. This CDR3 has 15 amino acids. The V gene's germline CDR1 is MGHRA and CDR2 YSYEKL. The CDR3 coding sequence is TGCGCCAGCAGCCATTTGGGGACAGGGGGCCAAGAGCAGTACTTC. Translating it yields CASSHLGTGGQEQYF.

The chain has TRBV30 and TRBJ1-2; tentatively, D is TRBD1 (5 bases). This CDR3 contains 14 residues. Per the germline V gene, CDR1 is GTSNPN and CDR2 is SVGIG (reference sequence). The ends were cut back, 2 bases at V and 6 bases at J, with 16 bases in the middle. CDR3 nucleotide sequence: TGTGCCTGGAGTTACCTTGGGGGAAGAGATGGCTACACCTTC. Translation gives CAWSYLGGRDGYTF.

This chain links TRBV6-4 with TRBJ1-3; 10 nucleotides line up with TRBD1. CDR3 length: 17 residues. J was trimmed by 2 bases and V by 3 bases; bases with no gene match: 7. The germline V gene encodes CDR1 MRHNA and CDR2 SNTAGT. CDR3 DNA: TGTGCCAGCAGTGAAGACAGGGGGCGAGTAACTGGAAACACCATATATTTT. The encoded protein is CASSEDRGRVTGNTIYF.

This clone was counted once. The chain uses TRBV7-2 and TRBJ2-3, with 8 bases aligning to TRBD1. The CDR3 totals 18 residues. CDR1 and CDR2 (germline): SGHTA, FQGNSA. J was trimmed by 2 bases and V by 2 bases; bases with no gene match: 12. CDR3 nucleotide sequence: TGTGCCAGCAGCTTAAAACTTGGCAGGGGGCCTTTCACAGATACGCAGTATTTT. Its protein product is CASSLKLGRGPFTDTQYF. Combining the CDR3 with reference TRBV7-2 and TRBJ2-3 gives the whole variable domain GAGVSQSPSNKVTEKGKDVELRCDPISGHTALYWYRQSLGQGLEFLIYFQGNSAPDKSGLPSDRFSAERTGGSVSTLTIQRTQQEDSAVYLCASSLKLGRGPFTDTQYFGPGTRLTVL.

Comment on this clone: The same CDR3 is also encoded by other DNA sequences in this sample. CDR3 residues: CAISESKAGGEKLFF. CDR3 bases: TGTGCCATCAGTGAGTCGAAGGCAGGGGGTGAAAAACTGTTTTTT. This chain uses TRBV10-3 with TRBJ1-4, with 7 bases that match TRBD1. This CDR3 has 15 amino acids. Losses at the gene ends were 0 bases for V and 7 bases for J; bases not matched to a gene: 5. Germline values: CDR1 ENHRY, CDR2 SYGVKD.

The chain uses TRBV9 and TRBJ2-2, with 8 bases matching TRBD1. Germline V gives CDR1 SGDLS, CDR2 YYNGEE. The CDR3 contains 16 residues. V was pared by 2 bases and J by 1 base, with 4 bases of the junction left unmatched. The CDR3 sequence: CASSVAGGQNTGELFF. DNA of the CDR3: TGTGCCAGCAGCGTGGCAGGGGGCCAGAACACCGGGGAGCTGTTTTTT.

This rearrangement joins TRBV5-5 to TRBJ1-1; D gene ambiguous. CDR1 is SGHKS, CDR2 YYEKEE, per germline (reference sequence). Trimming removed 0 bases from V and 0 bases from J, with 6 bases in between. CDR3 length equals 14 residues. The CDR3 bases are TGTGCCAGCAGCTTGGAGGCTCTGAACACTGAAGCTTTCTTT. Protein sequence: CASSLEALNTEAFF.

This chain uses TRBV5-6 with TRBJ1-3, with D maybe TRBD1 (5 bases). CDR3 length equals 14 residues. CDR1 SGHDT and CDR2 YYEEEE come from the germline V gene. V was shortened by 0 bases and J by 5 bases, with 9 bases between the two germline ends. CDR3 in amino acids: CASSLGRGRNTIYF. CDR3 nucleotides: TGTGCCAGCAGCTTGGGTAGGGGTAGAAACACCATATATTTT.

The V and J genes are TRBV5-6 and TRBJ2-5, with 8 bases fitting TRBD1. The CDR3 runs 15 residues. CDR1 and CDR2 from the germline V gene are SGHDT and YYEEEE. With V trimmed by 4 bases and J by 5 bases, 10 bases remained unmatched. CDR3 region: CASSDTGTGHETQYF. Here the CDR3 DNA reads TGTGCCAGCAGCGATACCGGGACAGGCCACGAGACCCAGTACTTC.

This chain uses TRBV18 with TRBJ1-3; no reliable D call. Trimming left V 0 bases short and J 0 bases short, with 9 bases between. CDR3 size: 16 residues. Germline V gene lookup returns CDR1 KGHSH and CDR2 LQKENI. Here the CDR3 reads CASSPPSGISGNTIYF. In nucleotides, the CDR3 is TGTGCCAGCTCACCACCGTCCGGGATCTCTGGAAACACCATATATTTT.

This clone has just a few counts. This chain joins TRBV9 and TRBJ1-1; D not resolved. The CDR3 spans 13 residues. With 4 bases removed from V and 1 base from J, the gap between germline ends came to 8 bases. Per the germline V gene, CDR1 is SGDLS and CDR2 is YYNGEE. CDR3 nucleotides: TGTGCCAGCAGCATACAGTGGAACACTGAAGCTTTCTTT. Translation: CASSIQWNTEAFF.

V and J are TRBV6-5 and TRBJ2-7, with D perhaps TRBD2 (7 bases). V gave up 7 bases and J gave up 2 bases, with 15 bases separating them. The CDR3 sequence is 14 residues long. The germline V gene has CDR1 MNHEY and CDR2 SVGAGI. The CDR3 spells CASTPTGGPYEQYF. CDR3 bases: TGTGCCAGCACCCCGACGGGGGGCCCCTACGAGCAGTACTTC.

The chain links TRBV10-3 to TRBJ2-5, with no clear D. This CDR3 is built from 15 residues. The ends were cut back, 2 bases at V and 6 bases at J, with 16 bases in the middle. The germline V gene encodes CDR1 ENHRY and CDR2 SYGVKD. CDR3 in DNA: TGTGCCATCAGTGAGAGTCTAGAGGTTAGAAAGACCCAGTACTTC. Protein product: CAISESLEVRKTQYF.

This chain uses TRBV5-1 with TRBJ1-4, with D maybe TRBD1 (6 bases). V was shortened by 5 bases and J by 3 bases, with 11 bases between the two germline ends. Germline V gene sequence: CDR1 SGHRS, CDR2 YFSETQ. The CDR3 has 14 amino acids. The CDR3 region is CASSRGMANEKLFF. The CDR3 bases are TGCGCCAGCAGTAGGGGGATGGCTAATGAAAAACTGTTTTTT.

As to this clone: Other DNA sequences in this specimen translate into the identical CDR3. The chain combines TRBV27 with TRBJ2-1, with D possibly being TRBD2 (5 bases). V was cut by 3 bases and J by 3 bases, with 6 bases left in between. This CDR3 has 13 amino acids. Germline V CDR1 and CDR2: MNHEY, SMNVEV (reference sequence). CDR3 loop: CASSLRDYNEQFF. CDR3 DNA sequence: TGTGCCAGCAGTTTGAGGGACTACAATGAGCAGTTCTTC.